These 24 T cell receptor beta chains share one sample of origin, sequenced in a study of control samples from healthy donors and cancer patients. Using immunoSEQ multiplex PCR, the repertoire was profiled, and TCRdb retains in-frame clones only, with some absent. The profile shows 350,000 to 450,000 clones, 75% to 95% of them singletons. The sample consisted of PBMCs. All receptors derive from a man aged 35 to 55 with head and neck cancer.

The J gene is TRBJ1-5, the V gene TRBV11-2, with D hard to call. Per the germline V gene, CDR1 is SGHAT and CDR2 is FQNNGV. The CDR3 spans 16 residues. Trimming removed 0 bases from V and 0 bases from J, with 9 bases in between. CDR3 amino acids: CASSLERGNSNQPQHF. The CDR3 nucleotides are TGTGCCAGCAGCTTAGAACGGGGAAATAGCAATCAGCCCCAGCATTTT.

The rearrangement links TRBV28 to TRBJ1-2; TRBD1 matches 11 bases. Trimming removed 3 bases from V and 4 bases from J; junction bases left unmatched: 1. The CDR3 covers 14 residues. CDR1 and CDR2 (germline): MDHEN, SYDVKM. This CDR3 is CASSLGTGGYGYTF. The CDR3 DNA reads as TGTGCCAGCAGTTTGGGGACAGGGGGCTATGGCTACACCTTC.

The CDR3 DNA reads TGTGCCAGCAGCTTAGCCAGGGTGTATGCTGAGCAGTTCTTC. Translating it yields CASSLARVYAEQFF. The gene calls are TRBV7-2 and TRBJ2-1; D may be TRBD1 (5 bases). Germline V lookup: CDR1 SGHTA, CDR2 FQGNSA. The germline V and J ends were trimmed by 0 bases and 9 bases, with 12 bases remaining between them. The CDR3 has 14 amino acids. Variable domain in full (rest from reference TRBV7-2 and TRBJ2-1): GAGVSQSPSNKVTEKGKDVELRCDPISGHTALYWYRQSLGQGLEFLIYFQGNSAPDKSGLPSDRFSAERTGGSVSTLTIQRTQQEDSAVYLCASSLARVYAEQFFGPGTRLTVL.

The V gene is TRBV7-3, the J gene TRBJ1-2; 7 positions agree with TRBD1. V dropped 2 bases and J dropped 7; count of bases not matched to a gene: 10. Germline loops: CDR1 SGHTA, CDR2 FQGTGA. This CDR3 is built from 15 residues. CDR3 protein: CASSLSQTGSGGYTF. DNA of the CDR3: TGTGCCAGCAGCTTATCCCAGACAGGGTCGGGTGGCTACACCTTC.

The chain combines TRBV7-3 with TRBJ2-3; 16 nucleotides match TRBD2. Germline lookup yields CDR1 SGHTA and CDR2 FQGTGA. The CDR3 has 21 amino acids. V lost 2 bases, J lost 3 bases, and 14 bases stayed unmatched. In DNA, the CDR3 is TGTGCCAGCAGCTTATGGGGGACTAGCGGGAGGGCCGCAAGTAGGACAGATACGCAGTATTTT. Amino acids: CASSLWGTSGRAASRTDTQYF. Combining the CDR3 with reference TRBV7-3 and TRBJ2-3 gives the whole variable domain GAGVSQTPSNKVTEKGKYVELRCDPISGHTALYWYRQSLGQGPEFLIYFQGTGAADDSGLPNDRFFAVRPEGSVSTLKIQRTERGDSAVYLCASSLWGTSGRAASRTDTQYFGPGTRLTVL.

This chain joins TRBV7-2 and TRBJ2-1; 7 nucleotides align to TRBD2. Per germline, CDR1 SGHTA and CDR2 FQGNSA. J gave up 6 bases and V 6 bases, and 14 bases lay outside the gene matches. The CDR3 has 16 residues. DNA of the CDR3: TGTGCCAGCAGTTCCGTCTCCTGGGGGGGGTTCAATGAGCAGTTCTTC. Its translation is CASSSVSWGGFNEQFF. Complete variable domain (other parts from reference TRBV7-2 and TRBJ2-1): GAGVSQSPSNKVTEKGKDVELRCDPISGHTALYWYRQSLGQGLEFLIYFQGNSAPDKSGLPSDRFSAERTGGSVSTLTIQRTQQEDSAVYLCASSSVSWGGFNEQFFGPGTRLTVL.

The gene calls are TRBV28 and TRBJ1-5, with a possible D match to TRBD1 (5 bases). Germline V gives CDR1 MDHEN, CDR2 SYDVKM. Trimming left V 1 base short and J 1 base short, with 11 bases between. The CDR3 totals 16 residues. The CDR3 nucleotides are TGTGCCAGCAGTTTATCCGCGGGGGGGAGCAATCAGCCCCAGCATTTT. This sequence encodes CASSLSAGGSNQPQHF.

The CDR3 DNA sequence: TGCGCCAGCAGCTTGGGCGGGGGGCAAATTACAGATACGCAGTATTTT. Its protein product is CASSLGGGQITDTQYF. The rearrangement uses TRBV5-1 and TRBJ2-3; TRBD2 agrees at 8 bases. The CDR3 is made up of 16 amino acids. Germline V gene sequence: CDR1 SGHRS, CDR2 YFSETQ. V dropped 0 bases and J dropped 3; count of bases not matched to a gene: 6.

This chain connects TRBV6-5 to TRBJ2-1, with D perhaps matching TRBD1 (8 bases). Trimming took off 6 bases at V and 4 bases at J, with 13 bases between the two ends. From germline, CDR1 is MNHEY and CDR2 SVGAGI. CDR3 length: 14 amino acids. The CDR3 DNA follows: TGTGCCAGCAGCGACAGGGGACTATACAATGAGCAGTTCTTC. Its protein is CASSDRGLYNEQFF.

This clone was observed once. The junction departs from germline at one end; a sequencing error may be responsible. The V call is TRBV7-7, the J call TRBJ1-1; D unclear. This CDR3 is built from 13 residues. CDR1 SSHAT and CDR2 FNYEAQ come from the germline V gene (reference sequence). The CDR3 DNA reads TGTGCTAGCAGCCCGGTCGAGAACACTGAAGCTTTCTTT. Translation: CASSPVENTEAFF. Full variable domain (missing parts from reference TRBV7-7 and TRBJ1-1): GAGVSQSPRYKVTKRGQDVTLRCDPISSHATLYWYQQALGQGPEFLTYFNYEAQPDKSGLPSDRFSAERPEGSISTLTIQRTEQRDSAMYRCASSPVENTEAFFGQGTRLTVV.

The rearrangement uses TRBV7-2 and TRBJ2-5, with D unresolved. The ends were cut back, 0 bases at V and 4 bases at J, with 9 bases in the middle. There are 14 residues in the CDR3. Germline V lookup: CDR1 SGHTA, CDR2 FQGNSA. The CDR3 reads CASSLARWLETQYF. The CDR3 DNA reads as TGTGCCAGCAGCTTAGCGCGGTGGTTAGAGACCCAGTACTTC.

The V gene is TRBV18, the J gene TRBJ2-1; 7 positions agree with TRBD1. CDR3 length: 13 amino acids. J gave up 6 bases and V 4 bases, and 3 bases lay outside the gene matches. CDR1 and CDR2 from the germline V gene are KGHSH and LQKENI. The chain's CDR3 is CASSLGTANEQFF. As DNA, the CDR3 is TGTGCCAGCTCACTCGGGACAGCCAATGAGCAGTTCTTC.

This clone is a singleton in its sample. The chain carries TRBV3-1 (or the pseudogene TRBV3-2) and TRBJ2-1, with 8 bases that match TRBD2. J was trimmed by 7 bases and V by 4 bases; bases with no gene match: 6. This CDR3 comprises 14 residues. The germline V gene encodes CDR1 LGHDT and CDR2 YNNKEL (reference sequence). CDR3 in amino acids: CASSRQRGWNEQFF. As DNA, the CDR3 is TGTGCCAGCAGCCGCCAGCGGGGGTGGAATGAGCAGTTCTTC.

J is TRBJ1-5 and V is TRBV5-6; tentative D call: TRBD1 (5 bases). The V gene's germline CDR1 is SGHDT and CDR2 YYEEEE. V lost 1 base and J lost 6, with 14 bases in between. This CDR3 spans 15 amino acids. Written as DNA, the CDR3 is TGTGCCAGCAGCTTGTTCGGTGGGGCCGGTCAGCCCCAGCATTTT. It translates to CASSLFGGAGQPQHF.

V usage is TRBV3-1 (or the pseudogene TRBV3-2) and J usage is TRBJ2-7; D possibly corresponds to TRBD2 (6 bases). CDR3 length equals 13 residues. The ends were cut back, 1 base at V and 6 bases at J, with 10 bases in the middle. Germline CDR1 is LGHDT and CDR2 is YNNKEL (reference sequence). CDR3 coding DNA: TGTGCCAGCAGCCAAGCGGGAGCTCTCGAGCAGTACTTC. Protein sequence: CASSQAGALEQYF.

The chain is built from TRBV5-6 and TRBJ2-2; 8 bases align to TRBD1. The V segment lost 4 bases and the J segment 4 bases; nucleotides outside the gene matches: 9. Per germline, CDR1 SGHDT and CDR2 YYEEEE. CDR3 length: 16 amino acids. CDR3 sequence: CASSLAVTGATGELFF. CDR3 sequence (DNA): TGTGCCAGCAGCCTGGCCGTGACAGGGGCCACCGGGGAGCTGTTTTTT.

Comment on this clone: An end of the junction does not agree with germline; a read error may underlie this. V is TRBV24-1 and J is TRBJ2-2, with 7 bases identical to TRBD2. The CDR3 has 13 amino acids. The germline gives CDR1 KGHDR, CDR2 SFDVKD. CDR3 nucleotide sequence: TGCGCCGCGGGGGAGGGGTATACCGGGGAGCTGTTTTTT. Its translation: CAAGEGYTGELFF.

This chain connects TRBV5-1 to TRBJ2-2; 7 nucleotides align to TRBD2. The CDR3 covers 16 residues. Per germline, CDR1 SGHRS and CDR2 YFSETQ. Trimming cost V 4 bases and J 2 bases; bases outside gene matches: 8. The CDR3 reads CASSPRTRGNTGELFF. The CDR3 DNA is TGCGCCAGCAGCCCCAGGACTAGGGGAAACACCGGGGAGCTGTTTTTT.

The V gene is TRBV7-2, the J gene TRBJ1-2; D gene ambiguous. The CDR3 sequence is 13 residues long. Germline CDR1 SGHTA, CDR2 FQGNSA. Trimming removed 1 base from V and 6 bases from J, with 9 bases in between. For the CDR3, the DNA is TGTGCCAGCAGCTTAGGACCCGAGGATGGCTACACCTTC. Protein product: CASSLGPEDGYTF.

This clone came up a few times. The chain uses TRBV3-1 (or the pseudogene TRBV3-2) and TRBJ1-2, with TRBD1 identical over 8 bases. The length of the CDR3 is 14 residues. After removal of 2 bases from V and 4 bases from J, the junction contained 3 bases not matched to a gene. CDR1 and CDR2 (germline): LGHDT, YNNKEL (reference sequence). CDR3 protein: CASSQQGAAYGYTF. The CDR3, as DNA: TGTGCCAGCAGCCAACAGGGGGCTGCCTATGGCTACACCTTC.

This rearrangement joins TRBV10-3 to TRBJ1-2; D ambiguous. Looked up from germline, CDR1 is ENHRY and CDR2 is SYGVKD. Trimming removed 6 bases at V and 0 bases at J, with 8 bases between. The CDR3 totals 13 residues. CDR3 nucleotides: TGTGCCATCAGCGATCTCTCTAACTATGGCTACACCTTC. Translation gives CAISDLSNYGYTF.

This sequence joins TRBV11-2 and TRBJ1-3; D is undetermined. This CDR3 contains 14 residues. Trimming shortened V by 2 bases and J by 2 bases, and 7 bases separated the two germline ends. Germline-derived CDR1 and CDR2 are SGHAT and FQNNGV. DNA for the CDR3: TGTGCCAGCAGCTTACAGGTTACTGGAAACACCATATATTTT. This encodes CASSLQVTGNTIYF.

The V and J genes are TRBV7-9 and TRBJ2-7; TRBD2 matches 11 bases. With 6 bases clipped from V and 4 bases from J, the junction kept 8 bases outside the gene matches. CDR3 length equals 15 residues. Germline CDR1 and CDR2: SEHNR and FQNEAQ (reference sequence). Here the CDR3 DNA reads TGTGCCAGCAGTCCCTCTAGCGGGGGGTTTTACGAGCAGTACTTC. Protein: CASSPSSGGFYEQYF. The full variable domain, with the rest looked up from reference TRBV7-9 and TRBJ2-7, is DTGVSQNPRHKITKRGQNVTFRCDPISEHNRLYWYRQTLGQGPEFLTYFQNEAQLEKSRLLSDRFSAERPKGSFSTLEIQRTEQGDSAMYLCASSPSSGGFYEQYFGPGTRLTVT.

The chain carries TRBV18 and TRBJ1-1; the D is unclear. This CDR3 is built from 16 residues. Germline V CDR1 and CDR2: KGHSH, LQKENI. The V end was cut by 2 bases, the J end by 5 bases, with 18 bases between. The DNA of the CDR3 is TGTGCCAGCTCACCATCAATAAGACACCGTACGACTGAAGCTTTCTTT. This sequence encodes CASSPSIRHRTTEAFF.